Listed below are T cell receptor beta chains from one sample, sequenced in a study of human T cells and chemical hapten exposure. A single record per CDR3 protein comes from TCRdb applying MiXCR to the RACE reads. This table holds about 380,000 distinct CDR3 sequences, 4.5% to 6% found once. The specimen comprised whole blood, sampled in connection with sensitization to the hapten diphenylcyclopropenone (DPC). These receptors all come from a woman in her 50s with alopecia areata. Some clones in this sample may be carry-over from other donors' samples. CDR3s include the opening cysteine and the closing phenylalanine or tryptophan. Each record gives: V gene, J gene, CDR3 protein.

TRBV7-9,TRBJ1-2,CASFASGDRGPPNYGYTF
TRBV5-1,TRBJ2-7,CASSPSTTSGSYEQYF
TRBV16,TRBJ1-1,CASIFETVHNTEAFF
TRBV4-3,TRBJ2-3,CASSPRGGGVDDTQYF
TRBV7-6,TRBJ2-2,CASSFATGELFF
TRBV11-1,TRBJ1-1,CASSLGGREIPEAFF
TRBV6-6,TRBJ2-4,CASSYFGQADKNIQYF
TRBV7-8,TRBJ1-5,CASSAGAVEPQHF
TRBV7-3,TRBJ1-6,CASSLAAGPNYNSPLHF
TRBV20-1,TRBJ2-2,CSARTGDTGELFF
TRBV11-2,TRBJ2-3,CASSLEGGASTDTQYF
TRBV28,TRBJ2-1,CASSWTGNEQFF
TRBV27,TRBJ2-7,CASSPAGGSYEQYF
TRBV18,TRBJ1-4,CASSPLPGWTNEKLFF
TRBV7-7,TRBJ1-1,CAVSPGTNTEAFF
TRBV29-1,TRBJ2-7,CSVTGLAGGEQYF
TRBV12-3/TRBV12-4,TRBJ1-5,CASSLAPGTVFSNQPQHF
TRBV12-3/TRBV12-4,TRBJ1-2,CASSPTRQGNYGYTF
TRBV20-1,TRBJ1-5,CSARPPASNQPQHF
TRBV29-1,TRBJ2-3,CSVEAGERTTDTQYF
TRBV3-1,TRBJ2-1,CASGLGLAGYNEQFF
TRBV20-1,TRBJ2-3,CSATVAVAGTDTQYF
TRBV6-5,TRBJ2-1,CASSTSGGVYNEQFF
TRBV7-2,TRBJ2-7,CASSPGQPTEQYF
TRBV12-3/TRBV12-4,TRBJ2-7,CASSKGLAGSYEQYF
TRBV27,TRBJ1-1,CASSLSRMNTEAFF
TRBV29-1,TRBJ2-7,CSVKQPGRYEQYF
TRBV27,TRBJ2-7,CASSPGTGVYEQYF
TRBV28,TRBJ2-7,CASSFSRREQYF
TRBV7-3,TRBJ1-1,CASSNTGGARTEAFF
TRBV12-3/TRBV12-4,TRBJ2-7,CASRVAGASSYEQYF
TRBV14,TRBJ1-6,CASSDGPGTYNSPLHF
TRBV12-3/TRBV12-4,TRBJ2-7,CASRRTASYEQYF
TRBV29-1,TRBJ2-7,CSVEVEYEQYF
TRBV3-1,TRBJ1-2,CASSPQTGYDGYTF
TRBV6-5,TRBJ2-7,CASSWTGASFEQYF
TRBV5-1,TRBJ2-7,CASRHGTSGTYEQYF
TRBV7-9,TRBJ2-3,CASSQALDTQYF
TRBV6-1,TRBJ2-2,CASSSTGGSTGELFF
TRBV28,TRBJ1-2,CASRAHYGYTF
TRBV28,TRBJ1-1,CASSFRAPLSTEAFF
TRBV20-1,TRBJ2-3,CSARGPIHPGDTQYF
TRBV2,TRBJ2-7,CASNQGTYEQYF
TRBV12-3/TRBV12-4,TRBJ1-2,CASSLQRADGYTF
TRBV7-2,TRBJ2-5,CASSLIAGGPGETQYF
TRBV18,TRBJ1-1,CASSTRTGDATEAFF
TRBV3-1,TRBJ2-5,CASSQDLSGGRFETQYF
TRBV28,TRBJ2-7,CASSTTGTSGSEQYF